A selection of T cell receptor beta chains follows, all from one sample in a study of shared clonotypes between healthy human individuals. Libraries were prepared by immunoSEQ multiplex PCR; TCRdb keeps only in-frame clonotypes and omits some of them. The data contain around 480,000 clones, 75% to 80% of them singletons. The sample taken for sequencing was PBMCs. These receptors were obtained from a woman between 35 and 50 years old in good health. Some clones in this sample may be carry-over from other donors' samples. Both conserved end residues are part of each CDR3. The order of the fields is CDR3 protein, CDR3 DNA, clone size, V gene, D gene, J gene. D genes are given only for firm matches. A row's size may be missing; if present it is once, few, many or a size class.

CDR3: CASSPRRLRDAYNEQFF
DNA: TGTGCCAGCAGCCCCCGACGGCTGCGGGACGCCTACAATGAGCAGTTCTTC
size: NA
V: TRBV7-6
D: NA
J: TRBJ2-1

CDR3: CASTPPGSTNEKLFF
DNA: TGTGCCAGCACCCCACCGGGTTCAACTAATGAAAAACTGTTTTTT
size: NA
V: TRBV2
D: NA
J: TRBJ1-4

CDR3: CASRLSGRAGFF
DNA: TGTGCCAGCAGGCTTAGCGGGAGGGCCGGGTTCTTC
size: once
V: TRBV2
D: TRBD2
J: TRBJ2-1

CDR3: CASSLALLAETYEQYF
DNA: TGTGCCAGCAGCTTAGCCCTCCTAGCGGAGACCTACGAGCAGTACTTC
size: NA
V: TRBV7-2
D: TRBD2
J: TRBJ2-7

CDR3: CASEVAGVGEQYF
DNA: TGTGCCTCCGAGGTAGCGGGAGTCGGCGAGCAGTACTTC
size: NA
V: TRBV30
D: TRBD2
J: TRBJ2-7

CDR3: CASSPSRQGLNTEAFF
DNA: TGTGCCAGCTCACCCTCTCGACAGGGCTTGAACACTGAAGCTTTCTTT
size: many
V: TRBV18
D: TRBD1
J: TRBJ1-1

CDR3: CASRFDRGNNQPQHF
DNA: TGTGCCAGCAGATTTGACAGGGGGAATAATCAGCCCCAGCATTTT
size: NA
V: TRBV2
D: TRBD1
J: TRBJ1-5

CDR3: CASSFGGARDYGYTF
DNA: TGTGCCAGCAGTTTTGGGGGGGCACGGGACTATGGCTACACCTTC
size: NA
V: TRBV28
D: NA
J: TRBJ1-2

CDR3: CASSLTSASEQYF
DNA: TGTGCCAGCAGCTTAACCTCAGCATCCGAGCAGTACTTC
size: NA
V: TRBV7-3
D: NA
J: TRBJ2-7

CDR3: CASSFTLAGAYEQYF
DNA: TGTGCCAGCAGTTTCACGTTAGCGGGAGCTTACGAGCAGTACTTC
size: NA
V: TRBV27
D: TRBD2
J: TRBJ2-7

CDR3: CASSLITSNEQYF
DNA: TGTGCCAGCAGCTTGATCACTAGTAATGAGCAGTACTTC
size: NA
V: TRBV5-6
D: NA
J: TRBJ2-7

CDR3: CASSYLNTGTGELFF
DNA: TGTGCCAGCAGTTACTTAAACACAGGTACCGGGGAGCTGTTTTTT
size: NA
V: TRBV6-6
D: NA
J: TRBJ2-2

CDR3: CASLVQPGDNSPLHF
DNA: TGCGCCAGTCTCGTCCAACCTGGGGATAATTCACCCCTCCACTTT
size: NA
V: TRBV5-1
D: NA
J: TRBJ1-6

CDR3: CASSDEGPRGTDTQYF
DNA: TGTGCCAGCAGCGATGAGGGACCCCGGGGCACAGATACGCAGTATTTT
size: NA
V: TRBV28
D: NA
J: TRBJ2-3

CDR3: CASSVSFRTVGGYTF
DNA: TGTGCCAGCAGTGTGAGTTTCAGGACAGTCGGTGGCTACACCTTC
size: NA
V: TRBV6-4
D: NA
J: TRBJ1-2

CDR3: CASSVTGTSFYEQYF
DNA: TGTGCCAGCAGCGTAACCGGGACTAGCTTCTACGAGCAGTACTTC
size: NA
V: TRBV9
D: TRBD2
J: TRBJ2-7

CDR3: CASSSWGQETQYF
DNA: TGCGCCAGCAGCTCGTGGGGTCAAGAGACCCAGTACTTC
size: NA
V: TRBV5-1
D: NA
J: TRBJ2-5

CDR3: CASQGSSYNEQFF
DNA: TGTGCCAGCCAAGGGAGCTCCTACAATGAGCAGTTCTTC
size: NA
V: TRBV2
D: NA
J: TRBJ2-1

CDR3: CASSLVRGGTDTQYF
DNA: TGTGCCAGCAGTTTGGTCAGGGGAGGGACAGATACGCAGTATTTT
size: NA
V: TRBV28
D: NA
J: TRBJ2-3

CDR3: CASSRVLGGRELKDTQYF
DNA: TGTGCCAGCAGCCGGGTTTTGGGGGGGCGAGAGTTAAAAGATACGCAGTATTTT
size: NA
V: TRBV4-2
D: NA
J: TRBJ2-3

CDR3: CASSLGGAGNTIYF
DNA: TGTGCCAGCAGTTTAGGGGGTGCTGGAAACACCATATATTTT
size: NA
V: TRBV28
D: NA
J: TRBJ1-3

CDR3: CASSVVSSGSGNEQFF
DNA: TGTGCCAGCAGCGTAGTAAGTAGCGGGAGTGGCAATGAGCAGTTCTTC
size: NA
V: TRBV9
D: TRBD2
J: TRBJ2-1

CDR3: CASSARETGPTQLAKNIQYF
DNA: TGTGCCAGTAGTGCCCGGGAGACAGGTCCTACTCAGCTAGCCAAAAACATTCAGTACTTC
size: NA
V: TRBV19
D: NA
J: TRBJ2-4

CDR3: CASGLAGEFHNEQFF
DNA: TGTGCCAGCGGACTAGCGGGAGAGTTTCACAATGAGCAGTTCTTC
size: NA
V: TRBV27
D: TRBD2
J: TRBJ2-1

CDR3: CASRPTQAGTDTQYF
DNA: TGCGCCAGCAGACCGACCCAAGCGGGTACAGATACGCAGTATTTT
size: few
V: TRBV10-2
D: NA
J: TRBJ2-3

CDR3: CASRVGIAGGTGELFF
DNA: TGTGCCAGTAGGGTTGGGATAGCGGGAGGCACCGGGGAGCTGTTTTTT
size: NA
V: TRBV19
D: TRBD2
J: TRBJ2-2

CDR3: CASSFTSSPVRGTDTQYF
DNA: TGTGCCAGCAGCTTTACAAGTAGCCCCGTACGGGGCACAGATACGCAGTATTTT
size: NA
V: TRBV11-2
D: NA
J: TRBJ2-3

CDR3: CASSLGGGSNTGELFF
DNA: TGCGCCAGCAGCTTGGGTGGCGGGAGCAACACCGGGGAGCTGTTTTTT
size: NA
V: TRBV5-1
D: TRBD2
J: TRBJ2-2

CDR3: CASSLSGNTIYF
DNA: TGTGCCAGCAGCTTATCTGGAAACACCATATATTTT
size: NA
V: TRBV11-2
D: NA
J: TRBJ1-3

CDR3: CASSPYNTGANVLTF
DNA: TGTGCCAGCAGCCCCTACAATACCGGGGCCAACGTCCTGACTTTC
size: once
V: TRBV7-2
D: NA
J: TRBJ2-6

CDR3: CASSLALSSYNEQFF
DNA: TGTGCCAGCAGCTTAGCACTCAGCTCCTACAATGAGCAGTTCTTC
size: NA
V: TRBV11-1
D: NA
J: TRBJ2-1

CDR3: CASSHSRDRGTGELFF
DNA: TGCGCCAGCAGTCACTCCCGGGACAGAGGAACCGGGGAGCTGTTTTTT
size: NA
V: TRBV10-2
D: TRBD1
J: TRBJ2-2

CDR3: CASSNRGHYGYTF
DNA: TGTGCCAGTAGCAACAGGGGGCACTATGGCTACACCTTC
size: NA
V: TRBV19
D: TRBD1
J: TRBJ1-2

CDR3: CASSSMGGPGELFF
DNA: TGTGCCAGCAGTTCGATGGGAGGGCCCGGGGAGCTGTTTTTT
size: NA
V: TRBV7-2
D: TRBD2
J: TRBJ2-2

CDR3: CASSISRGPYNEQFF
DNA: TGTGCCAGCAGCATTAGCAGAGGGCCGTACAATGAGCAGTTCTTC
size: NA
V: TRBV7-8
D: NA
J: TRBJ2-1

CDR3: CAISSDRNTEAFF
DNA: TGTGCCATCAGTTCGGACAGAAACACTGAAGCTTTCTTT
size: few
V: TRBV10-3
D: NA
J: TRBJ1-1

CDR3: CASRGINQPQHF
DNA: TGTGCCAGCAGGGGAATCAATCAGCCCCAGCATTTT
size: few
V: TRBV6-1
D: NA
J: TRBJ1-5

CDR3: CASSLDVDPSTDTQYF
DNA: TGCGCCAGCAGCTTGGATGTTGATCCTAGCACAGATACGCAGTATTTT
size: once
V: TRBV5-1
D: NA
J: TRBJ2-3

CDR3: CASSEGLAVHEQYF
DNA: TGTGCCAGCAGTGAGGGACTAGCGGTTCACGAGCAGTACTTC
size: many
V: TRBV2
D: TRBD2
J: TRBJ2-7

CDR3: CASSSSGTVINSPLHF
DNA: TGTGCCAGCAGTTCCTCCGGGACAGTCATCAATTCACCCCTCCACTTT
size: few
V: TRBV27
D: TRBD1
J: TRBJ1-6

CDR3: CASSPGARQTGETQYF
DNA: TGCGCCAGCAGCCCCGGGGCCCGACAGACAGGAGAGACCCAGTACTTC
size: few
V: TRBV4-1
D: NA
J: TRBJ2-5

CDR3: CAWSGGTGRRQETQYF
DNA: TGTGCCTGGAGTGGAGGGACAGGGAGGAGGCAAGAGACCCAGTACTTC
size: NA
V: TRBV30
D: TRBD1
J: TRBJ2-5

CDR3: CAWRAGRATNEKLFF
DNA: TGTGCCTGGAGGGCGGGACGGGCAACTAATGAAAAACTGTTTTTT
size: NA
V: TRBV30
D: NA
J: TRBJ1-4

CDR3: CASSFVTTDTQYF
DNA: TGTGCCAGCAGCTTTGTCACCACAGATACGCAGTATTTT
size: NA
V: TRBV7-2
D: NA
J: TRBJ2-3

CDR3: CASRLSGTRADTQYF
DNA: TGTGCCAGCAGGTTGAGCGGGACCCGGGCAGATACGCAGTATTTT
size: NA
V: TRBV7-2
D: TRBD2
J: TRBJ2-3

CDR3: CASSSRGQGQPQHF
DNA: TGTGCCAGCAGTTCGCGGGGACAGGGACAGCCCCAGCATTTT
size: NA
V: TRBV27
D: TRBD1
J: TRBJ1-5

CDR3: CAFYGAPNEKLFF
DNA: TGTGCCTTCTACGGGGCCCCCAATGAAAAACTGTTTTTT
size: once
V: TRBV30
D: NA
J: TRBJ1-4

CDR3: CATAQSSYNEQFF
DNA: TGTGCCACCGCACAGAGCTCCTACAATGAGCAGTTCTTC
size: once
V: TRBV6-5
D: NA
J: TRBJ2-1

CDR3: CAFGTVSSTDTQYF
DNA: TGTGCCTTCGGGACAGTAAGTTCGACAGATACGCAGTATTTT
size: NA
V: TRBV30
D: TRBD1
J: TRBJ2-3

CDR3: CATSRQGQDQPQHF
DNA: TGTGCCACCAGCAGACAGGGGCAGGATCAGCCCCAGCATTTT
size: many
V: TRBV15
D: NA
J: TRBJ1-5

CDR3: CASSYSEGSTDTQYF
DNA: TGTGCCAGCAGTTACTCAGAGGGAAGCACAGATACGCAGTATTTT
size: NA
V: TRBV6-5
D: NA
J: TRBJ2-3

CDR3: CSVATQGARGNTIYF
DNA: TGCAGCGTGGCTACTCAGGGGGCCAGGGGAAACACCATATATTTT
size: NA
V: TRBV29-1
D: TRBD1
J: TRBJ1-3

CDR3: CASSLVARGGYTF
DNA: TGTGCCAGCAGCTTGGTCGCTCGGGGTGGCTACACCTTC
size: NA
V: TRBV5-6
D: NA
J: TRBJ1-2